The following is a T cell receptor (beta chain) sequence with its context. This clonotype has at least ten counts. Its antigen is still unknown. No quality values exist for individual bases; no much larger clone is one base distant. Reading the germline V gene (reference sequence) gives CDR1 GTSNPN and CDR2 SVGIG. Trimming removed 2 bases from V and 5 bases from J; the gene matches leave 7 bases unexplained. Taken from cysteine to phenylalanine, the CDR3 has 16 residues. The entry retains the CDR3 DNA only, 48 bases that are in frame from base 1. These data belong to a study of T cells in Graves' hyperthyroidism and ophthalmopathy (dated by TCRdb to 2018 to 2020). Regarding the complete study: Peripheral blood samples were taken at initial diagnosis, before any treatment was given. TCR V-J signatures able to tell the groups apart were searched for in a discovery cohort of 95 to 100 patients, of whom more than 40 had Graves' ophthalmopathy and 55 to 65 had stable Graves' hyperthyroidism. Prospective prediction of ophthalmopathy was tested in an independent validation cohort consisting of about 19 hyperthyroidism patients and some 17 patients who later progressed to ophthalmopathy. The 90 or so discovery patients were randomly split 7:3 into training and test sets. The study also compared thyroid tissue and blood T-cell repertoires from about six Graves' hyperthyroidism patients. After blood sampling, hyperthyroidism patients were treated with methimazole at a starting dose of 30 mg daily, and ophthalmopathy patients were treated with high-dose intravenous methylprednisolone. The paper describes TCR Vbeta CDR3 sequencing of 135 peripheral blood samples, made up of 43 ophthalmopathy patients, roughly 80 hyperthyroidism patients and some 17 progressor patients.

Ophthalmopathy patients had moderately to severely active disease, Clinical Activity Score of at least 3, NOSPECS grade of at least 4, and duration under 3 months. The study excluded patients with uncontrolled infections, other autoimmune diseases, pregnancy or lactation. Clinical symptoms, serum thyroxine and TRAb, thyroid ultrasound, and orbital computed tomography formed the basis for the diagnoses. PBMCs were separated from over 9 ml of fresh peripheral blood using Ficoll-Paque density gradient centrifugation. Total RNA was extracted using Trizol reagent, and RNA quality was assessed on an Agilent 2100 Bioanalyzer. The TCR beta CDR3 regions were amplified from RNA transcripts. A first-round RT-PCR of the TCR CDR3 used the HTBI primer set with the Qiagen OneStep RT-PCR kit. A second multiplex PCR round built the libraries, followed by size selection and purification. Paired-end sequencing of the libraries was performed with 100 bp reads on an Illumina HiSeq2000. The original methods were these. Raw data were processed with SOAPnuke, discarding reads with adapters, uncalled bases, mean Phred below 15, or no exact constant-primer or identifier match. COPE v1.2.5 was used to merge the high-quality paired reads, and each unique nucleotide sequence was defined as a clonotype. MiTCR v1.1 was used to align clonotypes to the IMGT TRBV, TRBD and TRBJ reference segments. The analysis included only V-J combinations with a frequency above 0.0001, which together covered more than 99% of the repertoires. A TCS score was defined as the ratio between F50 (clonal expansion) and ExV (chaos), using BLOSUM62-based TCRdist between CDR3 peptides within each V-J. Welch's t-statistics and random forest reduced around 510 V-J features to about 13, which were used in a naive Bayes classifier (R e1071). TCRdb's own reprocessing of the public reads used fastp at Q25 and MiXCR and kept productive beta chains. One record per CDR3 amino acid sequence lists the most common genes and DNA. The V and J calls, along with clone size, are taken from TCRdb and not from the paper's own processing. The sample table records hundreds of thousands of distinct CDR3 sequences; less than 25% of these occur just once. The ten largest account for 30% to 40% of the sample.

The paper's findings and limits, for the study overall: In validation, progression to ophthalmopathy was predicted by the model with nearly 71% sensitivity and roughly 76% specificity, a median of roughly six months before onset. A model built on a 13 V-J signature distinguished ophthalmopathy from stable hyperthyroidism, reaching roughly 88% sensitivity and around 82% specificity in cross-validation and 80%/75% in testing. Blood samples also contained most of the expanded thyroid clonotypes (frequency above 0.001), which suggests that blood repertoires may reflect thyroid immune responses. Sample size was not statistically predetermined, and blinding of investigators to group allocation was not performed.

The V and J genes are TRBV30 and TRBJ2-3, and TRBD2 aligns with 13 junction nucleotides. The source material was blood. The sequence was obtained from a man aged 25 to 40 with Graves' ophthalmopathy. The CDR3 reads as follows: CAWSRLAGGRGDTQYF. The base sequence is TGTGCCTGGAGTAGACTAGCGGGAGGCAGAGGAGATACGCAGTATTTT.